This entry concerns a single TCR beta chain. This specimen belongs to a study of blood T cell repertoires in COVID-19. Whole-study context: Researchers got acute and convalescent COVID-19 samples from the United States, Italy and Spain. PBMCs, B-cell-depleted T cells, or T cells provided the cDNA or gDNA that made up the material.

Recovered status applied to Cohort 3 donors who had two consecutive negative PCRs. It also applied to those with clearance or with symptom resolution. The assay was immunoSEQ multiplex PCR, and TCRdb's table has in-frame clones only and misses some. The sample lists over 200,000 clones; under 90% were seen once. Sequencing input: PBMCs or T cells enriched from blood (not recorded which). The sequence was collected from a man younger than 35 who had recovered from COVID-19.

CDR3 bases: TGTGCTAGTGGTTTGGGGGACAGAAGGAATCAGCCCCAGCATTTT. Protein: CASGLGDRRNQPQHF. The chain employs TRBV12-5 and TRBJ1-5; 7 bases agree with TRBD1. Trimming at V came to 1 base and at J to 4 bases, leaving 4 bases not matched to a gene. CDR3 length: 15 residues. Germline lookup yields CDR1 LGHNT and CDR2 FRNRAP.